The text below deals with one T cell receptor (beta chain). The specificity of this receptor is unknown. No much larger clonotype is one base removed from it; base qualities were not supplied. This specimen comes from a study of cytomegalovirus exposure and HLA in healthy donors (dated by TCRdb to 2016 to 2017). Turning to the overall study: An earlier analysis of roughly 630 of the donors reported roughly 270 Gb of sequence data and 117 million unique TCR beta sequences from around 200 million T cells. Of the roughly 430 genotyped donors, over 70% fell in the genetic ancestry cluster associated with self-reported Caucasian donors. Every repertoire in the discovery cohort had been generated on one and the same sequencing platform. Approximately 310 gigabases of sequencing data and around 90 million unique TCR sequences made up an early release that covered approximately 650 HLA-typed donors. The study aimed to test whether signatures of past pathogen exposure could be identified by cataloging public T cell receptors. Four or five DR-DQ haplotypes were handled as single units for association and clustering because linkage in the cohort was strong. Genome-wide SNP genotypes for about 60% of the roughly 670 donors were used in a later genetic analysis, which treated that subset as a discovery cohort. On average, about 200,000 unique TCR beta nucleotide sequences were sequenced per donor among 300 to 500 genotyped donors of the cohort, with 15% to 20% of those sequences being non-productive. Alongside the repertoire data, information on donor age, sex, ethnicity and CMV serostatus was compiled. Rather than using new phenotypic data, the later analysis identified candidate immune exposures from TCR beta sequences and from how often those sequences occurred across donors. Typing coverage varied by locus: about 620-630 donors for A, B, C, DRB1 and DQB1; approximately 500 for DQA1; more than 600 for DPA1; 400 to 480 for DPB1. A separate validation cohort of over 95 different subjects was used in addition to the approximately 700-subject first cohort. In a later analysis, previously published TCR beta repertoires from more than 500 donors were re-analyzed and high-resolution HLA genotyping was added so that TCR occurrence patterns could be studied. Using immunosequencing, the study profiled T cell repertoires from 500 to 800 subjects and related those repertoires to cytomegalovirus serostatus. To predict cytomegalovirus infection status, the study combined high-throughput TCR immunosequencing, statistical association of individual TCRs with disease status, and machine learning. HLA typing included class I and class II loci at four-digit resolution. In an earlier analysis of 587 of the donors, high-throughput TCR beta sequencing was used to judge whether each TCR beta V gene segment behaved as functional or pseudogenic.

The cohort was made up of about 610 healthy bone marrow donors. Cohort members were all nominally healthy when sampled, although unrecorded immune exposures were likely present. The donor tested CMV seronegative, placing the donor among the 352 seronegative members of the cohort. Every donor gave a peripheral blood sample, and the peripheral blood mononuclear cells from that sample were used for TCR beta sequencing. Genomic DNA extraction from the blood cell samples was performed with the Qiagen DNeasy Blood Extraction Kit. Overall results and qualifications from the work: A cluster of highly shared sequence variants was judged likely to be a technical artifact of the sequencing pipeline. In this cohort, only TCR beta chains were sequenced, and detectable features were limited by the absence of alpha or paired-chain data. Across donors, most TCR sequences were observed very rarely, whereas some public TCRs were present in many individuals. In an earlier analysis of about 540 of the donors, most TCR beta V segments were observed in productive rearrangements about 87% or about 30% of the time, broadly matching IMGT annotations. The study listed 164 TCR beta chains as associated with cytomegalovirus. In a later analysis, HLA-associated TCR beta chains were found to be more clonally expanded and to have lower generation probabilities than equally common non-associated chains. In both the original and validation cohorts, the classifier was reported to diagnose cytomegalovirus status with high specificity and sensitivity. When HLA alleles, especially DR and DQ, strongly co-occurred, attributing TCR associations to individual alleles was difficult. A further reported finding was that TCR beta sequences accurately predicted the HLA-A and HLA-B alleles for most subjects in the first cohort. HLA typing was unavailable for some donors at each locus, so association tests used only the typed subset. Correlated functional status among segregating V segments might reflect linkage disequilibrium, but an unknown experimental factor could not be ruled out. A later genetic analysis reported fewer N-insertions in productive TCRs among donors in an Asian-associated ancestry cluster than the approximately 700-donor mean. Because counts were too low, 15 or so rarely observed V segments, including chromosome 9 orphons, were excluded from the earlier analysis of under 650 of the donors. Three of the identified cytomegalovirus-associated TCR beta chains were confirmed in vitro to be specific for cytomegalovirus antigens. Immune exposure information for the cohort was limited to CMV serostatus. A later genetic analysis associated a missense DCLRE1C variant with V-gene and J-gene trimming of TCR beta chains, and an independent cohort replicated the association. Specific HLA alleles were associated with roughly 17,000 TCR beta sequences at a false discovery rate of 0.05 in a later analysis. Presence/absence analyses assumed roughly uniform sequencing depth across donors, an assumption that may not hold. In a later analysis, several top co-occurrence clusters were reported to appear linked to parvovirus B19, influenza, CMV and Epstein-Barr virus. A later analysis found that TCR association rates varied across HLA loci, with DRB1 alleles showing the most associated TCRs and HLA-C alleles the fewest. The authors suggested that the approach could potentially be extended to other disease states and immunological phenotypes. According to a later analysis, most CMV-associated TCR beta chains appeared to be HLA-restricted, and the HLA associations seemed to be driven largely by CMV exposure. The 87-base-pair reads could not distinguish some IMGT-functional V segments, including TRBV6-2 and TRBV6-3, so those segments were excluded.

The CDR3 holds 17 amino acids from the cysteine to the phenylalanine. Just CDR3 DNA is preserved here, 51 bases in frame from base 1. V was cut back by 0 bases and J by 3 bases, leaving a gap of 17 bases between them. From the germline V gene, CDR1 is SGHRS and CDR2 is YFSETQ. The library was generated by the immunoSEQ multiplex PCR assay. For the multiplex PCR, a mixture combining 60 forward primers for TCR Vbeta segments and 13 reverse primers for TCR Jbeta segments was used. The CDR3 region of rearranged TCR beta genes was amplified from genomic DNA with a multiplex PCR assay. Amplified TCR beta libraries were sequenced as 87-base-pair reads on the Illumina HiSeq System. Turning to the authors' computational methods: Across the 500 to 700 repertoires, a later analysis counted 80 million or so unique TCR beta chains, 8.5 million to 12 million of which were shared by at least two donors. To remove PCR and sequencing errors, raw reads were error-corrected and collapsed into unique sequences using a nearest-neighbor algorithm that merged closely related sequences. V, D and J gene segments were assigned by aligning CDR3 sequences to IMGT reference sequences. For a sequence to be retained, a match of at least six nucleotides to both a V gene segment and a J gene segment was required. A rearrangement was called productive if the CDR3 had no stop codons and remained in frame with V and J, and every other rearrangement was called non-productive. Following IMGT convention, CDR3 was defined as the stretch from the second conserved V-encoded cysteine up to the conserved J-encoded phenylalanine. The earlier analysis of about 570 of the donors excluded any sequence lacking an unambiguous match to a single V gene segment. An earlier analysis of 587 of the donors classified V segments as functional when productive rearrangements were above 56.7% and as segregating when the standard deviation between donors was above 5%. A statistical classification framework was built to diagnose cytomegalovirus status from the catalog of TCR beta chain sequences. V and J gene assignment, in a later analysis, came from comparing TCR nucleotide sequences with IMGT/GENE-DB human TR gene sequences. In a later analysis, CDR3 sequences and most-parsimonious VDJ recombination scenarios were assigned using the TCRdist pipeline. In a later analysis, each TCR beta chain was defined by its CDR3 amino acid sequence together with its V-gene family, and reads lacking a unique V-gene family were excluded. As a way to deal with suspected cross-contamination and a sequencing artifact, a later analysis dropped roughly 620 nucleotide sequences that were highly shared and had low generation probability. In a later analysis, a clonal expansion index for each public chain was calculated from normalized within-repertoire ranks of inferred template counts. A later analysis computed generation probabilities with a VDJ recombination model fitted to out-of-frame rearrangements, and checked the results against IGoR. In a later analysis, hypergeometric tests were used to score TCR-TCR, TCR-HLA and TCR-CMV co-occurrence, with a repertoire-size bias correction applied to TCR pairs. In a later analysis, false discovery rates were estimated by permuting HLA or CMV assignments 20 times. A later analysis grouped co-occurring TCRs with DBSCAN, adding TCRdist sequence similarity when clustering within HLA-allele-positive subsets. Co-occurrence clustering excluded repertoires with fewer than 30,000 or more than 120,000 public chains, plus five with anomalous nucleotide sharing. Held by TCRdb, this immuneACCESS table contains in-frame sequences only and omits some clones. Under half of the omission traces to an unresolved V gene where checked; the cause of the rest is unknown. The V and J calls and clone size come from that table; D and trimming were worked out from the DNA. This sample gives roughly 140,000 clones in total; roughly 70% of them show up just once. The top ten constitute 1.5% to 2% of the sample.

The sample taken for sequencing was PBMCs. The source is a woman between 40 and 55 years old in good health and CMV-seronegative. The V and J segments used are TRBV5-1 and TRBJ2-3; perhaps TRBD2 is the D gene, with 7 bases matching. The bases read TGCGCCAGCAGCTTGGTCCCAGGGGAGGGTGATACAGATACGCAGTATTTT. This is translated as CASSLVPGEGDTDTQYF. Outside the CDR3, residues come from the reference TRBV5-1 and TRBJ2-3 proteins, so the full variable domain is: KAGVTQTPRYLIKTRGQQVTLSCSPISGHRSVSWYQQTPGQGLQFLFEYFSETQRNKGNFPGRFSGRQFSNSRSEMNVSTLELGDSALYLCASSLVPGEGDTDTQYFGPGTRLTVL.